This is a list of T cell receptor beta chains from one sample in a study of blood T cell repertoires in COVID-19. Only in-frame clones appear in the TCRdb table, and some are missing; sequencing was by immunoSEQ multiplex PCR. This table holds some 330,000 clones, over 75% found once. The sequenced sample was peripheral blood. The receptors shown here come from a woman between 50 and 59 years old with active or convalescent COVID-19. Both conserved end residues are trimmed from each CDR3. A D gene is named only where the DNA matches it firmly.

NA,TRBV6-5,TRBJ1-1,11,ASSRAMNTEAF
NA,TRBV5-1,TRBJ2-2,14,ASSLVLGANTGELF
TRBD2,TRBV4-1,TRBJ2-5,11,ASRGAGVETQY
TRBD1,TRBV12-5,TRBJ1-2,16,ASGLVPAQGAINYGYT
TRBD2,TRBV4-3,TRBJ2-5,13,ASSQALASGHTQY
NA,TRBV4-2,TRBJ1-1,15,ASSQVISSGENTEAF
TRBD1,TRBV12-3/TRBV12-4,TRBJ2-7,10,ASTRDSHEQY
TRBD1,TRBV5-1,TRBJ2-2,13,ASSLKTGAAGELF
TRBD1,TRBV27,TRBJ1-6,13,ASSLLGQSNSPLH
NA,TRBV4-1,TRBJ1-1,11,ASSQLQGSEAF
NA,TRBV5-4,TRBJ2-7,13,ASSLATSRASEQY
NA,TRBV2,TRBJ2-1,13,ASSFRGAAYNEQF
NA,TRBV4-2,TRBJ1-5,13,ASSPKDRQNQPQH
NA,TRBV7-8,TRBJ1-2,11,ASSFGGVFGYT
TRBD1,TRBV5-6,TRBJ2-2,15,ASSRGQGAPNTGELF
TRBD1,TRBV28,TRBJ1-5,13,ASSSPGQGSGPQH
TRBD1,TRBV7-9,TRBJ2-3,12,ASSSPDRVDTQY
NA,TRBV11-3,TRBJ1-3,11,ASSRTPGNTIY
NA,TRBV20-1,TRBJ2-7,9,SQRGPGEQY
NA,TRBV5-1,TRBJ1-6,12,ASSSRGLTTPLH
TRBD1,TRBV19,TRBJ1-1,13,ASAKRQGANTEAF
NA,TRBV11-2,TRBJ2-7,11,ASSLGTDYEQY
NA,TRBV7-9,TRBJ1-5,17,ASSPPVGTQLYSNQPQH
TRBD2,TRBV9,TRBJ2-1,16,ASSVGASGGFTNNEQF
NA,TRBV7-2,TRBJ1-5,13,ASSLIPGGNQPQH
TRBD2,TRBV24-1,TRBJ2-3,13,ATSESGRSLDTQY
TRBD1,TRBV14,TRBJ2-1,15,ASSRKQGPLYYNEQF
TRBD1,TRBV18,TRBJ2-5,13,ASSPRDREKETQY
TRBD2,TRBV3-1/TRBV3-2,TRBJ2-7,13,ASSQGLAGGNEQY
NA,TRBV5-5,TRBJ1-2,13,ASSWAWASNYGYT
TRBD1,TRBV27,TRBJ1-2,9,ASKGAGGYT
TRBD2,TRBV6-2/TRBV6-3,TRBJ2-3,13,ASSSQRDLTDTQY
TRBD1,TRBV19,TRBJ1-4,14,ASSILRDRYNEKLF
NA,TRBV6-2/TRBV6-3,TRBJ2-3,9,ASSYARERY
NA,TRBV30,TRBJ1-2,10,AWSDPQAGYT
TRBD1,TRBV6-5,TRBJ1-4,12,ASSLQGAREKLF
TRBD1,TRBV5-4,TRBJ2-7,13,ASSVRGQGQSRQY
NA,TRBV3-1/TRBV3-2,TRBJ2-5,13,ASSPLRGITETQY
TRBD1,TRBV9,TRBJ1-1,12,ASSPKDRVTEAF
TRBD2,TRBV7-8,TRBJ2-1,16,ASSLGSGRAILYNEQF
NA,TRBV3-1/TRBV3-2,TRBJ1-2,13,ASSQTPTGPWGYT